This entry concerns a single T cell receptor (beta chain). Its antigen is still unknown. Sequence data for DNA of cultured CD4+ T cells were generated by the Oncomine TCR Beta short-read assay. TCRdb reprocessed the PCR reads with MiXCR, giving one entry per CDR3 protein. The sample gives some 16,000 distinct CDR3 sequences, roughly 50% of which show up once; about 14% is in the top ten. This entry comes from a study of vaccination and CD4 T cells after COVID-19. CDR3 length: 16 residues. J gave up 0 bases and V 5 bases, and 8 bases lay outside the gene matches. The germline V gene has CDR1 SGHTA and CDR2 FQGNSA. Treatment given: 10-day PBMC culture with coronavirus spike peptide pools or control peptides (ViraFEST assay). Peptide-pool expansion of antigen-specific T cells preceded TCR sequencing in ViraFEST.

The clonotype was recovered from a human donor who had recovered from COVID-19. The chain carries TRBV7-2 and TRBJ1-1, with 8 bases fitting TRBD1. Sample: CD4+ T cells from blood, cultured in vitro. The CDR3: CASSIGQGRMNTEAFF. The CDR3 DNA is TGTGCCAGCAGCATCGGACAGGGCAGAATGAACACTGAAGCTTTCTTT.